This paragraph covers one T cell receptor (beta chain) sequence. This sample was included in a study of CD8+ T cells in alopecia areata. Treatment denoted: oral pan-JAK inhibitor, 5-10 mg twice daily. CDR3 length equals 14 residues. The V end lost 4 bases, the J end lost 4 bases, and 13 bases lay between the germline ends. CDR1 is SGHDN, CDR2 FVKESK, per germline. cDNA prepared by RNA extraction and subsequent reverse transcription served as the template for sequencing. Sequencing used immunoSEQ multiplex PCR; TCRdb keeps in-frame clones, though not all of them. This table has roughly 220,000 clones, under 70% appearing once.

The receptor was derived from a human donor with alopecia areata. The chain carries TRBV14 and TRBJ1-1, with D possibly TRBD1 on 5 matching bases. Here the sequenced sample was CD4+ T cells sorted from blood, taken at week 44, from a patient treated with tofacitinib. As DNA, the CDR3 is TGTGCCAGCAGCCGAGAGACAGTTTTCACTGAAGCTTTCTTT. Its protein product is CASSRETVFTEAFF.